Shown below are 13 T cell receptor beta chains from a single sample sequenced in a study of Graves' ophthalmopathy and Graves' hyperthyroidism. The sequenced template was RNA, covering the TCR beta CDR3 region. Second-round multiplex PCR followed a first-round RT-PCR using HTBI primers. TCRdb analysed the multiplex PCR reads with MiXCR anew, one entry per CDR3 protein. Here the sample spans about 230,000 distinct CDR3 sequences, around 50% being singletons. Sequencing was done on a sample of peripheral blood. The origin of the receptors is an adult man with Graves' ophthalmopathy.

The chain employs TRBV5-1 and TRBJ1-1; 7 bases agree with TRBD1. The CDR3 is 15 residues long. The J segment lost 0 bases and the V segment lost 4 bases, leaving 6 bases of the junction unmatched. Germline CDR1 and CDR2: SGHRS and YFSETQ. CDR3 sequence reads: CASSQTQGMNTEAFF. DNA of the CDR3: TGCGCCAGCAGCCAGACACAGGGGATGAACACTGAAGCTTTCTTT. The whole variable domain, filled in from reference TRBV5-1 and TRBJ1-1, reads KAGVTQTPRYLIKTRGQQVTLSCSPISGHRSVSWYQQTPGQGLQFLFEYFSETQRNKGNFPGRFSGRQFSNSRSEMNVSTLELGDSALYLCASSQTQGMNTEAFFGQGTRLTVV.

The V and J genes are TRBV6-5 and TRBJ1-1; D might be TRBD1 (5 bases). In germline, CDR1 is MNHEY, CDR2 SVGAGI. V lost 6 bases and J lost 6, with 5 bases in between. The CDR3 length is 10 residues. The CDR3 bases are TGTGCCAGCAGAGGGGCTGAAGCTTTCTTT. Translating it yields CASRGAEAFF.

The gene calls are TRBV2 and TRBJ1-4; D remains unclear. The DNA matches TRBJ2-3 better at its end, which makes the J call doubtful. From germline, CDR1 is SNHLY and CDR2 FYNNEI. The CDR3 runs 12 residues. Written as DNA, the CDR3 is TGTGCCAGCAGACAGAACGCAGATACGCAGTATTTT. This translates into CASRQNADTQYF.

This rearrangement joins TRBV7-8 to TRBJ2-5; 7 bases line up with TRBD1. V shed 8 bases, J shed 5 bases, and the junction held 11 bases outside the gene matches. The CDR3 length is 14 residues. The V gene's germline CDR1 is SGHVS and CDR2 FQNEAQ. The CDR3, as DNA: TGTGCCAGCGGACGACAGGGTAGAGGGGAGACCCAGTACTTC. Amino acid sequence: CASGRQGRGETQYF.

This clonotype was detected a few times. The V and J genes are TRBV29-1 and TRBJ1-2; TRBD1 aligns across 9 bases. J was trimmed by 4 bases and V by 5 bases; bases with no gene match: 5. This CDR3 comprises 13 residues. Germline CDR1 is SQVTM and CDR2 is ANQGSEA. CDR3 in DNA: TGCAGCGTTAGACAGGGGGATGTCTATGGCTACACCTTC. Its translation is CSVRQGDVYGYTF.

The chain uses TRBV20-1 and TRBJ1-2, with 9 positions matching TRBD1. This CDR3 is built from 14 residues. Germline lookup yields CDR1 DFQATT and CDR2 SNEGSKA (reference sequence). Trimming at V came to 0 bases and at J to 3 bases, leaving 2 bases not matched to a gene. The CDR3 loop is CSAREDRGDYGYTF. The CDR3 coding sequence is TGCAGTGCTAGAGAAGACAGGGGGGACTATGGCTACACCTTC.

V usage is TRBV20-1 and J usage is TRBJ1-1; maybe TRBD1 (5 bases). Per germline, CDR1 DFQATT and CDR2 SNEGSKA (reference sequence). The CDR3 length is 14 residues. V lost 6 bases and J 4 bases, leaving 18 bases between the germline ends. The CDR3 spells CSAIGGRAGTEAFF. The CDR3 region has the DNA TGCAGTGCCATAGGAGGCAGGGCCGGCACTGAAGCTTTCTTT.

J is TRBJ2-7 and V is TRBV10-1; 7 nucleotides agree with TRBD1. The germline CDR1 and CDR2 sequences are WNHNN and SYGVQD (reference sequence). The CDR3 runs to 13 residues. With V trimmed by 3 bases and J by 3 bases, 2 bases remained unmatched. This CDR3 reads CASSEGGGYEQYF. The CDR3 region has the DNA TGCGCCAGCAGTGAAGGGGGCGGCTACGAGCAGTACTTC.

V is TRBV7-6 and J is TRBJ1-1; the D is unclear. The V and J ends lost 3 bases and 1 base respectively, with 9 bases between them. The CDR3 consists of 14 residues. Germline CDR1 and CDR2: SGHVS and FNYEAQ. The CDR3 loop is CASSLIETNTEAFF. The DNA for the CDR3 is TGTGCCAGCAGCTTGATAGAGACGAACACTGAAGCTTTCTTT.

This clonotype has only a few counts. The V call is TRBV7-9, the J call TRBJ2-7; 9 positions match TRBD1. This CDR3 contains 15 residues. Germline assignment: CDR1 SEHNR and CDR2 FQNEAQ (reference sequence). The J segment lost 7 bases and the V segment lost 0 bases, leaving 7 bases of the junction unmatched. The CDR3 DNA follows: TGTGCCAGCAGCTTAGCGCAACAGGGGGCAGAGGAGCAGTACTTC. Protein sequence: CASSLAQQGAEEQYF.

This clonotype occurred a few times. The chain carries TRBV7-3 and TRBJ2-7; 10 positions match TRBD2. CDR1 and CDR2 from the germline V gene are SGHTA and FQGTGA. The J segment lost 2 bases and the V segment lost 5 bases, leaving 9 bases of the junction unmatched. The CDR3 length is 16 residues. The CDR3 here is CASSPDSGRSAYEQYF. The CDR3 coding sequence is TGTGCCAGCAGCCCTGATAGCGGGAGGTCGGCCTACGAGCAGTACTTC. Variable domain in full (rest from reference TRBV7-3 and TRBJ2-7): GAGVSQTPSNKVTEKGKYVELRCDPISGHTALYWYRQSLGQGPEFLIYFQGTGAADDSGLPNDRFFAVRPEGSVSTLKIQRTERGDSAVYLCASSPDSGRSAYEQYFGPGTRLTVT.

This clonotype showed up many times. The chain couples TRBV10-3 to TRBJ1-2; 7 nucleotides line up with TRBD1. V was pared by 0 bases and J by 5 bases, with 6 bases of the junction left unmatched. The CDR3 extends over 15 amino acids. Germline V gene data show CDR1 as ENHRY and CDR2 as SYGVKD. As DNA, the CDR3 is TGTGCCATCAGTGAGTCCGGACAGGCCCCATATGGCTACACCTTC. It encodes CAISESGQAPYGYTF.

V gene TRBV7-2 combines with J gene TRBJ1-3; a possible D gene is TRBD1 (5 bases). The CDR3 consists of 16 residues. Germline values: CDR1 SGHTA, CDR2 FQGNSA. The V and J ends lost 2 bases and 0 bases respectively, with 11 bases between them. For the CDR3, the DNA is TGTGCCAGCAGCTTAATGGGGGGGTTCTCTGGAAACACCATATATTTT. This encodes CASSLMGGFSGNTIYF.